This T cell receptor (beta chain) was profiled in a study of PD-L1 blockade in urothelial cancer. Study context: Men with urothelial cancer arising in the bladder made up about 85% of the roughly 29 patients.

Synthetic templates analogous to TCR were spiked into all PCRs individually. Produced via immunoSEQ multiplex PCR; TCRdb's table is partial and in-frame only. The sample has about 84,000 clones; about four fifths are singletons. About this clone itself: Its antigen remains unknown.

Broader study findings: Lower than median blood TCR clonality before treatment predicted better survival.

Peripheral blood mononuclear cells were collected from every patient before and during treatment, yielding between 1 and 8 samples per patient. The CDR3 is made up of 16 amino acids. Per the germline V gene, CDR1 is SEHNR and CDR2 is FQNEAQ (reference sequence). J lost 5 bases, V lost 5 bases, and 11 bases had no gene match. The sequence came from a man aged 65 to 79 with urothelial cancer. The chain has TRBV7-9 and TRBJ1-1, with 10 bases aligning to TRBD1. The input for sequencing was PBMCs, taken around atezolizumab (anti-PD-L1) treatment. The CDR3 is CASSPIAPDRGTEAFF. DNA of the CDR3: TGTGCCAGCAGCCCGATAGCGCCGGACAGGGGGACTGAAGCTTTCTTT.